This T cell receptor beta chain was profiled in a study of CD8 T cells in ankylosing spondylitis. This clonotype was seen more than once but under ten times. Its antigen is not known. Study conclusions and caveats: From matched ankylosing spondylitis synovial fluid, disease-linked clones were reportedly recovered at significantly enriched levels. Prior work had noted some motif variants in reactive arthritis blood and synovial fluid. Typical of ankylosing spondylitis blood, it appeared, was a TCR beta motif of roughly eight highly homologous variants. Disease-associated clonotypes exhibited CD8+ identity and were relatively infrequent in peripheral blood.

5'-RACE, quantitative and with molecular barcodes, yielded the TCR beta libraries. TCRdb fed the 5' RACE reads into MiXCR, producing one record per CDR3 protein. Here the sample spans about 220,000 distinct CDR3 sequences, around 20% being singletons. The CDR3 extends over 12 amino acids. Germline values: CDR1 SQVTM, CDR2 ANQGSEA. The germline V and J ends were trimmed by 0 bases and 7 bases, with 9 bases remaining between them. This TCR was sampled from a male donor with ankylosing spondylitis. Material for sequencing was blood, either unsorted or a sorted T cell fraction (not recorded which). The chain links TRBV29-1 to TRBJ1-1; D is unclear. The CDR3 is CSVEEATGEAFF. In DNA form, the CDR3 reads TGCAGCGTTGAAGAAGCGACGGGTGAAGCTTTCTTT.